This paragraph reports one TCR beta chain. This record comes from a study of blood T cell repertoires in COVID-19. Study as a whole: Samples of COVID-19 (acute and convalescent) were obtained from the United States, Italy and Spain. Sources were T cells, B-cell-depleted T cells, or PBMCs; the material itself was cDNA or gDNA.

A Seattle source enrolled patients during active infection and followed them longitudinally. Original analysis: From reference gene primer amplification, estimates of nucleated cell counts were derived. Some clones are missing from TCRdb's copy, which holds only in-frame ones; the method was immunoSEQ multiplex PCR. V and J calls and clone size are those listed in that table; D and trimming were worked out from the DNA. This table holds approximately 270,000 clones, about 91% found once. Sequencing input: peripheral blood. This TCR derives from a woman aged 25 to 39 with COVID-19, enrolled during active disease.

This CDR3 reads CSVVWQGKETQYF. The CDR3 DNA is TGCAGCGTTGTTTGGCAGGGGAAAGAGACCCAGTACTTC. The gene calls are TRBV29-1 and TRBJ2-5; D perhaps matches TRBD1 (6 bases). The V end lost 4 bases, the J end lost 3 bases, and 12 bases lay between the germline ends. CDR1 and CDR2 from the germline V gene are SQVTM and ANQGSEA. The CDR3 has 13 residues.